Listed below are T cell receptor beta chains from one sample, sequenced in a study of CD8 T cells in Susac syndrome. TCRdb used MiXCR to reprocess the immunoSEQ multiplex PCR reads, holding one entry per CDR3 protein. Of approximately 94,000 distinct CDR3 sequences in the sample, 95% are singletons; the top ten hold 0.3%. The sample taken for sequencing was CD8+ T cells from PBMCs. The receptors shown here come from a human donor with Susac syndrome. CDR3s include the opening cysteine and the closing phenylalanine or tryptophan. The order of the fields is clone size, D gene, J gene, V gene, CDR3 DNA, CDR3 protein. D genes are given only for firm matches. Rows give clone size only sometimes, using once, few, many, or a class for an expanded clone.

. | TRBD1 | TRBJ2-7 | TRBV14 | TGTGCCAGCAGCCAAGGCCAGGGGGTTCTCTACGAGCAGTACTTC | CASSQGQGVLYEQYF
. | . | TRBJ1-1 | TRBV3-1 | TGTGCCAGCAGCCAAGGCACCGGGGGCACTGAAGCTTTCTTT | CASSQGTGGTEAFF
. | TRBD1 | TRBJ2-5 | TRBV15 | TGTGCCACCAGCAGCCCGGACAGGGGCGAGACCCAGTACTTC | CATSSPDRGETQYF
. | . | TRBJ1-1 | TRBV6-1 | TGTGCCAGCAGAACCCAGAACACTGAAGCTTTCTTT | CASRTQNTEAFF
. | TRBD1 | TRBJ1-1 | TRBV23-1 | TGCGCCAGCAGGGGACAGGGGGGTGAAGCTTTCTTT | CASRGQGGEAFF
. | TRBD1 | TRBJ2-3 | TRBV20-1 | TGCAGTGCCACAAACAGGGGGAATACGCAGTATTTT | CSATNRGNTQYF
. | TRBD1 | TRBJ1-2 | TRBV4-2 | TGTGCCAGCAGCCTGGCAGGGGGTAACTATGGCTACACCTTC | CASSLAGGNYGYTF
. | . | TRBJ2-5 | TRBV10-3 | TGTGCCATCAGTGAAGGCGGGGAAGAGACCCAGTACTTC | CAISEGGEETQYF
. | . | TRBJ2-5 | TRBV13 | TGTGCCAGCAGCCGCGAGGCTACCCAAGAGACCCAGTACTTC | CASSREATQETQYF
. | . | TRBJ2-1 | TRBV24-1 | TGTGCCACCAGTGATAACCACCGAGAGCAGTTCTTC | CATSDNHREQFF
. | . | TRBJ2-1 | TRBV29-1 | TGCAGTACGAAGGCGAGCTCCTACAATGAGCAGTTCTTC | CSTKASSYNEQFF
. | . | TRBJ2-3 | TRBV5-1 | TGCGCCAGCAGCTTGGTGGGAGTGAGCACAGATACGCAGTATTTT | CASSLVGVSTDTQYF
. | . | TRBJ2-1 | TRBV5-1 | TGCGCCAGCAGCTTGGCAGGGGTCGGGAATGAGCAGTTCTTC | CASSLAGVGNEQFF
. | . | TRBJ1-1 | TRBV19 | TGTGCCAGTAATTCCCTGGGACCAAACACTGAAGCTTTCTTT | CASNSLGPNTEAFF
once | . | TRBJ2-2 | TRBV7-7 | TGTGCCAGCAGCTTAGGGATGCCCAGGTCCGGCGGGGAGCTGTTTTTT | CASSLGMPRSGGELFF
. | . | TRBJ1-2 | TRBV15 | TGTGCCACCAGCAGAGATTCACATGGCTATGGCTACACCTTC | CATSRDSHGYGYTF
. | TRBD1 | TRBJ2-2 | TRBV29-1 | TGCAGCGTTGAACTCGCCCGAGGGACAGGGGTCACCGGGGAGCTGTTTTTT | CSVELARGTGVTGELFF
. | . | TRBJ1-5 | TRBV6-5 | TGTGCCAGCAGTTCGGACGGAGCCGCGTATCAGCCCCAGCATTTT | CASSSDGAAYQPQHF